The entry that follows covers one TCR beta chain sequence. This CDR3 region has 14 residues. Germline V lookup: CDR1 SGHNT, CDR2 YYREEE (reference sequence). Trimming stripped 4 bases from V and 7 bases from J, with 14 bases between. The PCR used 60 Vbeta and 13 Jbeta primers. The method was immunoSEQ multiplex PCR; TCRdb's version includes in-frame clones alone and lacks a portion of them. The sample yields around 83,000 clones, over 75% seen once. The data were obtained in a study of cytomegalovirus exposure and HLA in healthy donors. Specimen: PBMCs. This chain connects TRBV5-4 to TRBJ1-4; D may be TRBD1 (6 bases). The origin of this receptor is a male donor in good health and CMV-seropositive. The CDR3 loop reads CASSPGLRGEKLFF. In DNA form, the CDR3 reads TGTGCCAGCAGCCCGGGCCTCAGGGGTGAAAAACTGTTTTTT.